These 11 T cell receptor beta chains originate from one sample sequenced in a study of early T cells in non-severe SARS-CoV-2 infection. TCRdb re-called the 5' RACE reads through MiXCR, storing one row per CDR3 protein. Here the sample spans under 85,000 distinct CDR3 sequences, approximately 13% being singletons. Source material: whole blood. The receptors shown here come from an adult who was a healthcare worker with PCR-confirmed SARS-CoV-2 infection or an uninfected control (not recorded which).

This clonotype has at least ten counts. The chain recombines TRBV5-1 with TRBJ2-7; D is unresolved. CDR3 length: 15 amino acids. Germline CDR1 and CDR2: SGHRS and YFSETQ. V lost 0 bases and J 4 bases, leaving 14 bases between the germline ends. Here the CDR3 reads CASSLAESYRYEQYF. Written as DNA, the CDR3 is TGCGCCAGCAGCTTGGCCGAGTCGTATAGGTACGAGCAGTACTTC.

This clonotype was recorded many times. A junction end diverges from the germline sequence, so it may reflect a read error. For the CDR3, the DNA is TGTGCTAGCAGCTTCCGGGTAGGGGACTCCTACGAGCAGTACTTC. This sequence encodes CASSFRVGDSYEQYF. The V gene is TRBV7-7, the J gene TRBJ2-7, with D tentatively TRBD1 (5 bases). The CDR3 runs 15 residues. Germline-derived CDR1 and CDR2 are SSHAT and FNYEAQ (reference sequence).

The rearrangement joins TRBV5-1 to TRBJ2-7, with D tentatively TRBD1 (6 bases). Trimming shortened V by 3 bases and J by 2 bases, and 12 bases separated the two germline ends. Germline CDR1 SGHRS, CDR2 YFSETQ. This CDR3 spans 14 amino acids. The CDR3 loop is CASSSSTGPYEQYF. CDR3 in DNA: TGCGCCAGCAGCTCCAGTACAGGGCCCTACGAGCAGTACTTC.

The sample holds many counts of this clonotype. This sequence joins TRBV7-2 and TRBJ2-1, with TRBD2 matching over 10 bases. The CDR3 has 17 residues. V gave up 8 bases and J gave up 4 bases; unmatched junction bases: 14. Germline CDR1 is SGHTA and CDR2 is FQGNSA. The CDR3 here is CASGVAGGFSPYNEQFF. The DNA of the CDR3 is TGTGCCAGCGGTGTAGCGGGGGGATTTTCCCCTTACAATGAGCAGTTCTTC.

This chain connects TRBV18 to TRBJ1-2, with D possibly being TRBD1 (6 bases). V was cut by 2 bases and J by 6 bases, with 16 bases left in between. The CDR3 sequence is 15 residues long. Germline V gives CDR1 KGHSH, CDR2 LQKENI. The CDR3 protein is CASSPAGQGLNGYTF. The DNA for the CDR3 is TGTGCCAGCTCACCAGCGGGGCAGGGGCTCAATGGCTACACCTTC.

This clonotype has at least ten counts. V usage is TRBV9 and J usage is TRBJ2-3, with 10 positions matching TRBD1. CDR3 length: 16 amino acids. Germline lookup yields CDR1 SGDLS and CDR2 YYNGEE. V shed 2 bases and J 5 bases; nucleotides not matched to a gene: 8. CDR3 coding DNA: TGTGCCAGCAGCGTTCAACCGGGACAGGGGAGAGATACGCAGTATTTT. Translated: CASSVQPGQGRDTQYF. Looking up the rest from reference TRBV9 and TRBJ2-3 gives the full variable domain: DSGVTQTPKHLITATGQRVTLRCSPRSGDLSVYWYQQSLDQGLQFLIQYYNGEERAKGNILERFSAQQFPDLHSELNLSSLELGDSALYFCASSVQPGQGRDTQYFGPGTRLTVL.

This clonotype has a count of ten or more. The V call is TRBV7-3, the J call TRBJ2-3; D not certain. This CDR3 is 14 amino acids long. The V end lost 1 base, the J end lost 4 bases, and 9 bases lay between the germline ends. CDR1 and CDR2 (germline): SGHTA, FQGTGA. The CDR3, as DNA: TGTGCCAGCAGCTTAAAAGTGGCGCCAGATACGCAGTATTTT. Protein: CASSLKVAPDTQYF.

This clonotype was counted at least ten times. The J gene is TRBJ2-2, the V gene TRBV10-2; 9 bases map to TRBD2. The CDR3 covers 17 residues. The V gene's germline CDR1 is WSHSY and CDR2 SAAADI. V shed 7 bases, J shed 6 bases, and the junction held 15 bases outside the gene matches. The CDR3 sequence: CASTNARGGLASGELFF. The CDR3 DNA reads as TGCGCCAGCACCAATGCGCGGGGGGGCTTGGCGTCCGGGGAGCTGTTTTTT.

In its sample, this clonotype was seen a few times. This rearrangement joins TRBV19 to TRBJ2-3, with D hard to call. The ends were cut back, 10 bases at V and 2 bases at J, with 13 bases in the middle. The CDR3 is 13 amino acids. Germline CDR1 and CDR2: LNHDA and SQIVND (reference sequence). The CDR3 bases are TGTGCCACGATGAAACCTAACACAGATACGCAGTATTTT. This codes for CATMKPNTDTQYF.

This clonotype appeared a few times. The gene calls are TRBV27 and TRBJ1-1; no firm D call. The CDR3 covers 12 residues. Germline CDR1 is MNHEY and CDR2 is SMNVEV (reference sequence). V lost 5 bases to trimming and J lost 4 bases, with 8 bases between them. Here the CDR3 DNA reads TGTGCCAGCAGTCGGAGAGGCACTGAAGCTTTCTTT. Its translation: CASSRRGTEAFF.

This rearrangement joins TRBV10-3 to TRBJ2-3; tentative D call: TRBD2 (6 bases). Between the trimmed V and J ends, which lost 2 bases and 3 bases, there was a span of 12 bases. The V gene's germline CDR1 is ENHRY and CDR2 SYGVKD. The length of the CDR3 is 15 residues. The CDR3 DNA reads as TGTGCCATCAGTGAGATGGGGGGATGGACAGATACGCAGTATTTT. Translated, it gives CAISEMGGWTDTQYF.